This is a list of T cell receptor beta chains from one sample in a study of blood T cell repertoires in COVID-19. Data came from immunoSEQ multiplex PCR; TCRdb stores just in-frame clones and leaves some out. The table has some 200,000 clones, 70% to 85% seen once; the top ten hold about 1.5%. Sequencing was done on a sample of peripheral blood. All receptors derive from a woman aged 40 to 55 who had recovered from COVID-19. CDR3s include the opening cysteine and the closing phenylalanine or tryptophan. Each record gives: D gene, J gene, clone size, V gene, CDR3 protein, CDR3 DNA. A D gene is named only where the DNA matches it firmly. The size field is filled for only some rows; it gives once, few, many or a size class.

>TRBD2|TRBJ2-7|-|TRBV5-4
CASSLGGLALLEQYF
TGTGCCAGCAGCTTGGGGGGACTAGCTTTACTCGAGCAGTACTTC
>-|TRBJ2-1|-|TRBV18
CASSTVMRGPYNEQFF
TGTGCCAGCTCAACCGTCATGCGGGGACCATACAATGAGCAGTTCTTC
>-|TRBJ1-1|-|TRBV18
CASSPVEGNTEAFF
TGTGCCAGCTCACCCGTCGAGGGGAACACTGAAGCTTTCTTT
>-|TRBJ1-3|-|TRBV18
CASSPTQASGNTIYF
TGTGCCAGCTCACCAACGCAGGCCTCTGGAAACACCATATATTTT
>-|TRBJ1-1|-|TRBV7-3
CASSVAGNTEAFF
TGTGCCAGCAGCGTCGCAGGGAACACTGAAGCTTTCTTT
>TRBD2|TRBJ2-1|few|TRBV5-4
CASRGAGGLYNEQFF
TGTGCCAGCAGGGGGGCGGGGGGCCTCTACAATGAGCAGTTCTTC
>-|TRBJ1-1|once|TRBV11-2
CASSLRNTEAFF
TGTGCCAGCAGCTTACGGAACACTGAAGCTTTCTTT
>TRBD2|TRBJ2-3|-|TRBV6-4
CASSTSDRTDTQYF
TGTGCCAGCAGTACTAGCGATCGAACAGATACGCAGTATTTT
>TRBD1|TRBJ2-1|-|TRBV3-1/TRBV3-2
CASSQTGTGVYNEQFF
TGTGCCAGCAGCCAAACCGGGACAGGGGTATACAATGAGCAGTTCTTC
>-|TRBJ1-1|-|TRBV11-1
CASSTTGVPEAFF
-
>-|TRBJ2-3|many|TRBV19
CASRNLADTPDTQYF
TGTGCCAGTAGAAACTTAGCGGACACACCAGATACGCAGTATTTT
>-|TRBJ1-3|-|TRBV9
CASSVDVGSSGNTIYF
TGTGCCAGCAGCGTAGACGTGGGGAGCTCTGGAAACACCATATATTTT
>-|TRBJ1-1|once|TRBV5-4
CASSPVRANTEAFF
TGTGCCAGCAGCCCCGTGAGGGCGAACACTGAAGCTTTCTTT
>-|TRBJ1-1|-|TRBV14
CASSQGGAFEAFF
TGTGCCAGCAGCCAAGGGGGAGCCTTTGAAGCTTTCTTT
>TRBD1|TRBJ1-3|-|TRBV7-9
CASSSPGGASGNTIYF
TGTGCCAGCAGCTCCCCAGGGGGCGCCTCTGGAAACACCATATATTTT
>TRBD2|TRBJ2-3|-|TRBV10-1
CASSGGAHSQYF
TGCGCCAGTAGCGGGGGGGCCCATTCGCAGTATTTT
>TRBD1|TRBJ2-7|-|TRBV7-9
CASSNTKRPGQGPPEQYF
TGTGCCAGCAGCAACACTAAACGTCCGGGACAGGGGCCCCCCGAGCAGTACTTC
>-|TRBJ2-1|-|TRBV7-6
CASSLGAGAYNEQFF
TGTGCCAGCAGCTTGGGCGCCGGGGCCTACAATGAGCAGTTCTTC
>TRBD2|TRBJ2-2|-|TRBV7-2
CASSLDPGGNTGELFF
TGTGCCAGCAGCTTAGATCCGGGGGGGAACACCGGGGAGCTGTTTTTT
>-|TRBJ2-1|-|TRBV18
CASSPGATALGYNEQFF
TGTGCCAGCTCACCAGGCGCTACGGCCCTCGGGTACAATGAGCAGTTCTTC
>-|TRBJ1-5|-|TRBV19
CASSIGVIGAGPSNQPQHF
TGTGCCAGTAGTATAGGAGTTATTGGGGCAGGACCTAGCAATCAGCCCCAGCATTTT
>TRBD1|TRBJ2-2|-|TRBV18
CASSSGQASAGELFF
TGTGCCAGCTCATCGGGACAGGCATCGGCCGGGGAGCTGTTTTTT
>TRBD1|TRBJ1-4|-|TRBV2
CASRQGAVEKLFF
TGTGCCAGCAGACAGGGGGCTGTCGAAAAACTGTTTTTT
>-|TRBJ1-1|-|TRBV6-5
CASSLGGPNTEAFF
TGTGCCAGCAGTCTGGGGGGACCGAACACTGAAGCTTTCTTT
>TRBD2|TRBJ2-5|-|TRBV25-1
CASSELAGDSQETQYF
TGTGCCAGCAGTGAGTTAGCGGGGGATTCCCAAGAGACCCAGTACTTC
>-|TRBJ1-2|-|TRBV6-1
CASSEVVQGSGYTF
TGTGCCAGCAGTGAAGTGGTGCAGGGGTCTGGCTACACCTTC
>-|TRBJ1-5|-|TRBV6-5
CASSTAYSNQPQHF
TGTGCCAGCAGTACAGCCTATAGCAATCAGCCCCAGCATTTT
>-|TRBJ1-3|-|TRBV6-5
CASKPDTSGNTIYF
TGTGCCAGCAAACCCGACACCTCTGGAAACACCATATATTTT
>-|TRBJ1-1|-|TRBV11-2
CASSRPRGTMNTEAFF
TGTGCCAGCAGCCGGCCTAGGGGGACCATGAACACTGAAGCTTTCTTT
>-|TRBJ1-5|-|TRBV12-3/TRBV12-4
CAGRGPGNQPQHF
TGTGCCGGCAGAGGTCCAGGGAACCAGCCCCAGCATTTT
>-|TRBJ1-6|-|TRBV3-1/TRBV3-2
CASSQGGADHSPLHF
TGTGCCAGCAGCCAAGGTGGGGCAGATCATTCACCCCTCCACTTT
>-|TRBJ1-2|-|TRBV18
CASSPWGIAAGAMVRGYTF
TGTGCCAGCTCACCCTGGGGAATCGCAGCGGGGGCGATGGTACGGGGCTACACCTTC
>-|TRBJ2-7|-|TRBV6-5
CASSYSASTPYEQYF
TGTGCCAGCAGTTACTCCGCGAGTACCCCCTACGAGCAGTACTTC
>-|TRBJ1-4|-|TRBV7-9
CASSLALAGDEKLFF
TGTGCCAGCAGCTTAGCGCTAGCTGGGGATGAAAAACTGTTTTTT
>-|TRBJ1-4|many|TRBV20-1
CSASANMRKLFF
TGCAGTGCTAGTGCTAATATGCGGAAACTGTTTTTT